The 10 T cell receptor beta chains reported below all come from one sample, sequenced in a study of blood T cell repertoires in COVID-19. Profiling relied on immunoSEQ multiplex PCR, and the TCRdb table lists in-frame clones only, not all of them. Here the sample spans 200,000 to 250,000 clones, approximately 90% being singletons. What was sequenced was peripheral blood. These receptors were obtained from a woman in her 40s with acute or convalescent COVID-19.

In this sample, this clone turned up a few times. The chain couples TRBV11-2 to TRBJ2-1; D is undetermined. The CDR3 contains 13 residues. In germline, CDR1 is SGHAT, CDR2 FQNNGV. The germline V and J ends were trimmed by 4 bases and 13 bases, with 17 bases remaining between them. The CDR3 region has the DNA TGTGCCAGCAGCTCCGGCGATTGGGCTCAACAGTTCTTC. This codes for CASSSGDWAQQFF.

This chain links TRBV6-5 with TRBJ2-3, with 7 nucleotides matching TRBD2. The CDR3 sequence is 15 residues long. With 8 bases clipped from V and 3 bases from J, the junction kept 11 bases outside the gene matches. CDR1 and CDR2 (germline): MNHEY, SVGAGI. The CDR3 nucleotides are TGTGCCAGCGGCCGGGGGAGGGGTACGACAGATACGCAGTATTTT. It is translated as CASGRGRGTTDTQYF.

The CDR3 DNA reads TGTGCCAGCACCGAAACGCCCGGGGTTTCACCCCTCCACTTT. Its protein is CASTETPGVSPLHF. The rearrangement uses TRBV2 and TRBJ1-6; D is unresolved. CDR3 length: 14 amino acids. Trimming stripped 7 bases from V and 9 bases from J, with 16 bases between. Per the germline V gene, CDR1 is SNHLY and CDR2 is FYNNEI.

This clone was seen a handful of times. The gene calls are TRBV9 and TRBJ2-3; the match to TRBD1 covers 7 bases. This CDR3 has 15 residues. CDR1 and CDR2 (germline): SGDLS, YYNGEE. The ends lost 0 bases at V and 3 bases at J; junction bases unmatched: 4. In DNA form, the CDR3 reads TGTGCCAGCAGCGTAGGTCCAGGGGGAACAGATACGCAGTATTTT. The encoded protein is CASSVGPGGTDTQYF.

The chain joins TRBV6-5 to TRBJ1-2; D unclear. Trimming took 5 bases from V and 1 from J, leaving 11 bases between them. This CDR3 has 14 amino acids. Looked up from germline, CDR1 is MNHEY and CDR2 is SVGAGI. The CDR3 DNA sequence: TGTGCCAGCAGTCACGGGATCAGTAACTATGGCTACACCTTC. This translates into CASSHGISNYGYTF.

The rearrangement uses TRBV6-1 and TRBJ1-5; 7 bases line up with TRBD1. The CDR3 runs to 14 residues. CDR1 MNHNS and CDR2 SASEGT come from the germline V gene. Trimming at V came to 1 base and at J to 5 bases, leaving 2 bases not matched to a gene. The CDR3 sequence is CASSEVGGDQPQHF. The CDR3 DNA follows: TGTGCCAGCAGTGAAGTAGGGGGCGATCAGCCCCAGCATTTT.

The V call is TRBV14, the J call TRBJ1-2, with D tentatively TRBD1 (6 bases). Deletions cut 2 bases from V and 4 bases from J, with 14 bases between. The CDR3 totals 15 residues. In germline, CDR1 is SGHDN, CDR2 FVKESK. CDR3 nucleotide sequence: TGTGCCAGCAGCCAAAGGGCAACAGGGCCCTATGGCTACACCTTC. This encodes CASSQRATGPYGYTF.

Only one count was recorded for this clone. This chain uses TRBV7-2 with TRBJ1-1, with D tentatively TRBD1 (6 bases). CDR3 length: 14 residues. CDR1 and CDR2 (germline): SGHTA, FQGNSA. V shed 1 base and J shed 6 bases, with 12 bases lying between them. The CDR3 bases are TGTGCCAGCAGCTTAGTCTCGGACAGACCTGAAGCTTTCTTT. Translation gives CASSLVSDRPEAFF.

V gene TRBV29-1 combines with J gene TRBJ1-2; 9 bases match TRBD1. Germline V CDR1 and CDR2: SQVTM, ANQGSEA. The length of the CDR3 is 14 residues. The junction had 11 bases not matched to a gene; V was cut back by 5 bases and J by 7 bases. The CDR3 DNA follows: TGCAGCGTTCAATCTCCGGGACAGGGAAGTGGCTACACCTTC. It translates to CSVQSPGQGSGYTF.

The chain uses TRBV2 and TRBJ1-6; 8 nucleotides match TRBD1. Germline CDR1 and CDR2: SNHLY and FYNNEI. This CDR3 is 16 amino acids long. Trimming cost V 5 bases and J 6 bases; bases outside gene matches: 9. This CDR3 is CASSSRQGASNSPLHF. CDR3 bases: TGTGCCAGCAGTTCTCGGCAGGGGGCAAGTAATTCACCCCTCCACTTT.